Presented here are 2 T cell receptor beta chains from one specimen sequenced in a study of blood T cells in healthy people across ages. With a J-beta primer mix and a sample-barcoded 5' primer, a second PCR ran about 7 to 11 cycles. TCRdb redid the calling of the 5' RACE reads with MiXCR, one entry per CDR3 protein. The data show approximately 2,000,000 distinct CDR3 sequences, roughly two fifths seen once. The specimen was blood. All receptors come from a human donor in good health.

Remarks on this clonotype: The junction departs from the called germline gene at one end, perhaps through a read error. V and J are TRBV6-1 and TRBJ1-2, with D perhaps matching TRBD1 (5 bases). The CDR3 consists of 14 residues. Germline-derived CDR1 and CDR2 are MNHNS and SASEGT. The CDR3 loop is CASRGSRDYFGYTF. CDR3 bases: TGCGCCAGCAGAGGGAGCAGGGACTATTTCGGCTACACCTTC.

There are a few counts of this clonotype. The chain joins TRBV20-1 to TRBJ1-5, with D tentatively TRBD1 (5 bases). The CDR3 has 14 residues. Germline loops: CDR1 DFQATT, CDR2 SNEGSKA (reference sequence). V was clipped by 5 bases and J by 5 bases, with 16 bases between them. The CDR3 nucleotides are TGCAGTGCTCTTATTGGGGGTCCGGATCAGCCCCAGCATTTT. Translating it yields CSALIGGPDQPQHF.